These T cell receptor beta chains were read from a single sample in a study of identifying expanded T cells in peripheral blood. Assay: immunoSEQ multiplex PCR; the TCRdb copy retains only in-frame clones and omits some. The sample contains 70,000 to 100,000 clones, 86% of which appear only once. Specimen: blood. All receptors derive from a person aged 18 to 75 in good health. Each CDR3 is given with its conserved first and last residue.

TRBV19	CASSTSRGDQPQHF
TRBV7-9	CASSKDSVVNTGELFF
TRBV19	CASRLTGREAFF
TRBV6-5	CASSQDRFAYEQYF
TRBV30	CAWRREGASRPYEQYF
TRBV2	CASSELTTNEKLFF
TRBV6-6	CASSYAQRNTEAFF
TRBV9	CASSPQQGGQETQYF
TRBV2	CASRVYSYEQYF
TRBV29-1	CSVATTTVTGEAFF
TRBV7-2	CASSTRLVEETQYF
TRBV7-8	CASSFANTEAFF
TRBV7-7	CASSAGTAGANVLTF
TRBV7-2	CASSLEGVQGGYGYTF
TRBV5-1	CASSLDRGRDTQYF
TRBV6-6	CASSVDRGTEAFF
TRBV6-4	CASSETGGNQPQHF
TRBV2	CASSEPLSVRPYEQYF
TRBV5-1	CASSRQGHSGYTF
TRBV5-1	CASSYVQPGHRVGNYGYTF
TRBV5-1	CASRDARMNEKLFF
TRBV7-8	CASSLPGGYEQYF